The rows below give T cell receptor beta chains drawn from one sample of a study of human T cells and chemical hapten exposure. Each CDR3 protein gets one entry after TCRdb re-called the RACE reads with MiXCR. Of approximately 52,000 distinct CDR3 sequences listed, around 9.4% are singletons. The sample in question was whole blood, obtained in connection with sensitization to the hapten diphenylcyclopropenone (DPC). Receptors originate from a woman aged 35 to 49 with alopecia areata. Some clones in this sample may be carry-over from other donors' samples. Each CDR3 is given with its conserved first and last residue.

TRBV20-1,CSAAEGPNTEAFF
TRBV28,CASSGGLTYEQYF
TRBV2,CANRGHYGYTF
TRBV6-1,CASSTNTLSPQHF
TRBV7-9,CASSSTGGRSYGYTF
TRBV29-1,CSVVKGNTEAFF
TRBV7-2,CASSLTGTEQYF
TRBV2,CASSEGGPLYF
TRBV5-1,CASSLVAGEMNEQYF
TRBV6-6,CASSRQGGGEKLFF
TRBV7-2,CASSSSQGVGDTQYF
TRBV5-1,CASSLLAGDADTQYF
TRBV9,CASSDAYGYTF
TRBV3-1,CASSRSRERANTGELFF
TRBV4-1,CASSQLDRVGTEAFF
TRBV6-1,CASSEGRLPNEKLFF
TRBV7-3,CASSLRDRASYNEQFF
TRBV25-1,CASSESKGIGTEAFF
TRBV2,CASRRTGSGMNTEAFF
TRBV13,CASSERAPNEQFF
TRBV6-2/TRBV6-3,CASSQPGYVEAFF
TRBV15,CATSSWDVPGVTEAFF
TRBV6-2/TRBV6-3,CASSYGQDPNEQFF
TRBV12-3/TRBV12-4,CASSPSAAGSYNEQFF
TRBV4-3,CASSQGNGGGTDTQYF
TRBV4-1,CASSQVVAYEQFF
TRBV5-1,CASHDTGSYEQYF
TRBV7-2,CASSSPVGAAYEQYF
TRBV5-1,CASKLQDTQYF
TRBV4-1,CASSLGGGFSDEQYF
TRBV20-1,CSARGQAQFNYGYTF
TRBV5-6,CASSLVAPAEQYF
TRBV7-8,CASSLSGGQSNTEAFF